This T cell receptor beta chain emerged from a study of blood T cell repertoires in COVID-19. The CDR3 covers 15 residues. V lost 6 bases and J lost 0, with 15 bases in between. Germline CDR1 is MNHEY and CDR2 is SVGAGI. Produced via immunoSEQ multiplex PCR; TCRdb's table is partial and in-frame only. The sample includes around 340,000 clones, more than 70% of them seen just once. The sequence came from a man aged 25 to 40 with active or convalescent COVID-19. What was sequenced was peripheral blood. This chain connects TRBV6-5 to TRBJ2-7, with no clear D. Here the CDR3 reads CASRQMGWSSYEQYF. In DNA form, the CDR3 reads TGTGCCAGCAGACAAATGGGTTGGAGCTCCTACGAGCAGTACTTC.